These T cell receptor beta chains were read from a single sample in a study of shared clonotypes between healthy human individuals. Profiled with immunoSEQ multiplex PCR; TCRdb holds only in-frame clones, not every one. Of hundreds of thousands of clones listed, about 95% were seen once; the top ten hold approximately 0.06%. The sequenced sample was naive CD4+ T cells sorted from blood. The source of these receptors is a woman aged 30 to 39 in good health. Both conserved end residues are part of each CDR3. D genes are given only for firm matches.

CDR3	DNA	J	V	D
CASSSYPGSTYEQYF	TGTGCCAGCAGCTCCTACCCGGGGTCCACCTACGAGCAGTACTTC	TRBJ2-7	TRBV13	-
CASSRGLGLAGENEQFF	TGTGCCAGTAGTCGCGGGCTAGGACTAGCGGGAGAGAATGAGCAGTTCTTC	TRBJ2-1	TRBV19	TRBD2
CASTGRGRGSETQYF	TGTGCCAGCACCGGACGGGGCCGCGGGAGTGAGACCCAGTACTTC	TRBJ2-5	TRBV27	TRBD2
CASSLAWEGASPGELFF	TGTGCCAGCAGCTTAGCGTGGGAGGGGGCATCTCCCGGGGAGCTGTTTTTT	TRBJ2-2	TRBV7-9	-
CASSLGPGNEQFF	TGTGCCAGCAGTTTAGGACCGGGCAATGAGCAGTTCTTC	TRBJ2-1	TRBV27	-
CASSLWAGGRSSYNSPLHF	TGTGCCAGCAGTTTATGGGCAGGGGGCCGGTCCTCTTATAATTCACCCCTCCACTTT	TRBJ1-6	TRBV28	TRBD1
CASSLALIAGGPTQYF	TGTGCCAGCAGCTTGGCCTTAATAGCGGGAGGGCCTACGCAGTATTTT	TRBJ2-3	TRBV5-5	TRBD2
CASSLGLGILPSAYEQYF	TGTGCCAGCAGCTTAGGACTCGGGATACTACCTTCGGCGTACGAGCAGTACTTC	TRBJ2-7	TRBV11-2	-
CSAKRAYEQYF	TGCAGTGCAAAGAGGGCCTACGAGCAGTACTTC	TRBJ2-7	TRBV20-1	-
CASSVGYSRTYNEQFF	TGTGCCAGCAGCGTAGGGTACTCCCGTACCTACAATGAGCAGTTCTTC	TRBJ2-1	TRBV9	-
CASSLVFRGLSPLHF	TGCGCCAGCAGCTTGGTTTTCAGGGGGCTGTCACCCCTCCACTTT	TRBJ1-6	TRBV5-1	TRBD1
CASRSYGGRTDTQYF	TGTGCCAGTAGATCTTACGGGGGACGCACAGATACGCAGTATTTT	TRBJ2-3	TRBV19	-
CASSLGSGGRMSSTDTQYF	TGTGCCAGCAGCTTGGGTTCTGGGGGACGAATGTCTAGCACAGATACGCAGTATTTT	TRBJ2-3	TRBV5-8	-
CASIPGTALNTEAFF	TGTGCCAGCATTCCCGGGACAGCGCTGAACACTGAAGCTTTCTTT	TRBJ1-1	TRBV28	TRBD1
CASSLDYGTSLKLAYEQYF	TGTGCCAGCAGCTTAGATTATGGGACTAGTTTGAAGCTAGCCTACGAGCAGTACTTC	TRBJ2-7	TRBV11-2	TRBD2
CASSLASRTNTEAFF	TGCGCCAGCAGCTTGGCTTCCAGAACTAACACTGAAGCTTTCTTT	TRBJ1-1	TRBV5-1	-
CASRLGTDTQYF	TGTGCCAGCAGACTAGGCACAGATACGCAGTATTTT	TRBJ2-3	TRBV2	-
CASSSAGTSGTGELFF	TGTGCCAGCAGCTCCGCCGGGACTAGCGGCACCGGGGAGCTGTTTTTT	TRBJ2-2	TRBV11-2	TRBD2
CASSLYGDHYSNQPQHF	TGTGCCAGCAGTTTATATGGGGATCATTATAGCAATCAGCCCCAGCATTTT	TRBJ1-5	TRBV28	-
CASSNSNSNQPQHF	TGTGCCAGCAGTAACTCCAATAGCAATCAGCCCCAGCATTTT	TRBJ1-5	TRBV2	-
CASTESGTSAYEQYF	TGTGCCAGCACCGAGTCCGGGACTAGCGCTTACGAGCAGTACTTC	TRBJ2-7	TRBV6-5	TRBD2
CASSQDRTGLYEQYF	TGCGCCAGCAGCCAAGATCGGACAGGCCTCTACGAGCAGTACTTC	TRBJ2-7	TRBV4-1	TRBD1
CASSPQPLAGQEVTEAFF	TGTGCCAGCTCACCACAGCCTTTAGCAGGCCAGGAGGTGACTGAAGCTTTCTTT	TRBJ1-1	TRBV18	-
CASSQEPRQPVGEKLFF	TGCGCCAGCAGCCAAGAACCCCGACAGCCGGTAGGCGAAAAACTGTTTTTT	TRBJ1-4	TRBV4-1	-
CASSYSSRVRETQYF	TGTGCCAGCAGTTACTCGAGCAGGGTCAGGGAGACCCAGTACTTC	TRBJ2-5	TRBV6-5	-
CSVRRKLAKNIQYF	TGCAGCGTCCGACGTAAACTAGCCAAAAACATTCAGTACTTC	TRBJ2-4	TRBV29-1	-